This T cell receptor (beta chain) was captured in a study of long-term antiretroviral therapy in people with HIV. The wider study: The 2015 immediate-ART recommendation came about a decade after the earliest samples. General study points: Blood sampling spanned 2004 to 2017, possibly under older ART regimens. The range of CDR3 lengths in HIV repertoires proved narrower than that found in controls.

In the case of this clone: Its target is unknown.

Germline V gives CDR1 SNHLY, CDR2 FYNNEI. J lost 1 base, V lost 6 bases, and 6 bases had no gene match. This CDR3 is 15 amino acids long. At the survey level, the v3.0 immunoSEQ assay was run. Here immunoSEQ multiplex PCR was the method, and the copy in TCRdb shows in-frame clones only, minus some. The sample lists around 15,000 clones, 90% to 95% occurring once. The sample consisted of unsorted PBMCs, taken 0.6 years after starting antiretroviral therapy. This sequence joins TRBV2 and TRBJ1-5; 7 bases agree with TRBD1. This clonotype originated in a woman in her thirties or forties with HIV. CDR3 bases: TGTGCCAGCAGACAACCGGGACAGAGCAATCAGCCCCAGCATTTT. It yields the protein CASRQPGQSNQPQHF.